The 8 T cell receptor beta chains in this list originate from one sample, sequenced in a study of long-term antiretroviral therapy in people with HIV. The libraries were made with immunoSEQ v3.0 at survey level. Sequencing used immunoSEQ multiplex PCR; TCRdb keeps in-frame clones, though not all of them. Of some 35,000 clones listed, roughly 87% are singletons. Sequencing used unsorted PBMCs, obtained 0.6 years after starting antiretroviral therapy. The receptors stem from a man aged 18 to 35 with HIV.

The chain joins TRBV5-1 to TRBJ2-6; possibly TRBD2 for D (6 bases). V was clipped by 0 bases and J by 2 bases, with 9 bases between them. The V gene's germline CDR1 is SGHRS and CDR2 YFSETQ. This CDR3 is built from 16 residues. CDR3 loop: CASSLGWGAGANVLTF. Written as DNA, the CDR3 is TGCGCCAGCAGCTTGGGATGGGGGGCTGGGGCCAACGTCCTGACTTTC.

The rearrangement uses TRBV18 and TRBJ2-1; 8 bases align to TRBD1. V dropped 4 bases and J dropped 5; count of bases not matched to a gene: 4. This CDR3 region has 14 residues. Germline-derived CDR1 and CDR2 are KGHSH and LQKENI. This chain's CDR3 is CASSRDRKNNEQFF. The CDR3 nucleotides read TGTGCCAGCTCACGGGACAGGAAAAACAATGAGCAGTTCTTC.

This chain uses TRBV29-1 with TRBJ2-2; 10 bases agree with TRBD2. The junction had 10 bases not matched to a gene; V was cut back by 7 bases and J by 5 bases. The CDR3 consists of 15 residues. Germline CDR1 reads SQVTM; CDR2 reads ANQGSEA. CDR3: CSARTSGGGTGELFF. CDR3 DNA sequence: TGCAGCGCCCGGACTAGCGGAGGCGGTACCGGGGAGCTGTTTTTT.

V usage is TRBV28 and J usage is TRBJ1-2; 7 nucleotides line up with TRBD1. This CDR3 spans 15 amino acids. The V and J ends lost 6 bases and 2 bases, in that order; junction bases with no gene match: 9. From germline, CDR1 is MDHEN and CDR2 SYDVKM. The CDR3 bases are TGTGCCAGCAGCTCCAACAGGGGAAAGAACTATGGCTACACCTTC. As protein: CASSSNRGKNYGYTF.

The CDR3 protein is CASTSTSAAYNEQFF. DNA of the CDR3: TGTGCCAGCACCTCGACTAGCGCCGCCTACAATGAGCAGTTCTTC. V gene TRBV7-6 combines with J gene TRBJ2-1; 8 nucleotides line up with TRBD2. Trimming at V came to 7 bases and at J to 2 bases, leaving 7 bases not matched to a gene. The CDR3 totals 15 residues. Germline assignment: CDR1 SGHVS and CDR2 FNYEAQ.

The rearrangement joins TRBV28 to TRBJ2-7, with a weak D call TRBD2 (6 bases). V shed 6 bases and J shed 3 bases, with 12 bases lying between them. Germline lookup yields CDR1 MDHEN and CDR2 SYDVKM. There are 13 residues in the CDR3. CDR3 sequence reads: CASRLARYYEQYF. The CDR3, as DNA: TGTGCCAGCAGGCTAGCGCGATACTACGAGCAGTACTTC.

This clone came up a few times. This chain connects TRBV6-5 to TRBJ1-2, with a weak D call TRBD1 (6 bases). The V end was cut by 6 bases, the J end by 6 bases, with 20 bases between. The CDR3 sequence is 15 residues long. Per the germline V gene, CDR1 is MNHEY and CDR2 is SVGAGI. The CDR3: CASRRGHRGGDGYTF. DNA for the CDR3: TGTGCCAGCAGACGAGGACACAGAGGGGGAGATGGCTACACCTTC.

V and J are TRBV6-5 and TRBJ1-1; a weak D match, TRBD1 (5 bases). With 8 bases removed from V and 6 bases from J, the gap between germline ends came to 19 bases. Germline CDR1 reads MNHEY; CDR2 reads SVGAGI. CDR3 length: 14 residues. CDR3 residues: CASLPRGRGAEAFF. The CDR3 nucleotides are TGTGCCAGCCTCCCAAGGGGTCGGGGCGCTGAAGCTTTCTTT.